Listed below are T cell receptor beta chains from one sample, sequenced in a study of response to subunit inactivated influenza vaccine. TCRdb re-derived calls from the RT-PCR reads in MiXCR, one entry per CDR3 protein. Found here are 650,000 to 800,000 distinct CDR3 sequences, approximately 17% of them singletons; the top ten hold roughly a tenth. The specimen was PBMCs from blood, collected roughly 5 days after vaccination. The receptors were gathered from a man between 50 and 59 years old who received an inactivated influenza vaccine. The CDR3 runs from the conserved cysteine through the conserved F or W. The order of the fields is clone size, CDR3 length, D gene, J gene, V gene, CDR3 DNA, CDR3 protein. D genes are given only for firm matches. The size field is filled for only some rows; it gives once, few, many or a size class.

many,15,-,TRBJ2-5,TRBV5-1,TGCGCCAGCACCCGGAGAGCCTTCCAACAAGAGACCCAGTACTTC,CASTRRAFQQETQYF
few,16,-,TRBJ2-7,TRBV4-2,TGTGCCAGCAGCCAAGAAACCGGACAGTCCTCCTACGAGCAGTACTTC,CASSQETGQSSYEQYF
-,15,-,TRBJ2-3,TRBV20-1,TGCAGTGCTAGAGATCTACGGCAGGGGATAGATACGCAGTATTTT,CSARDLRQGIDTQYF
few,15,-,TRBJ2-7,TRBV4-2,TGTGCCAGCAGCCAAGAAGTCGGGAGCTACTACGAGCAGTACTTC,CASSQEVGSYYEQYF
-,17,TRBD1,TRBJ2-6,TRBV6-2/TRBV6-3,TGTGCCAGCTGGACAGGGGGCAGAGGAGCTGGGGCCAACGTCCTGACTTTC,CASWTGGRGAGANVLTF
-,17,TRBD1,TRBJ2-1,TRBV7-9,TGTGCCAGCAGCCCTTGGGGACAGGGAAGGGAGTACAATGAGCAGTTCTTC,CASSPWGQGREYNEQFF
-,13,-,TRBJ1-2,TRBV12-3/TRBV12-4,TGTGCCAGCAGTTTTGGACTGAACTATGGCTACACCTTC,CASSFGLNYGYTF
many,16,-,TRBJ2-3,TRBV4-1,TGCGCCAGCAGCCAAGCGGTGACTAGGGGATTAGATACGCAGTATTTT,CASSQAVTRGLDTQYF
few,18,-,TRBJ2-3,TRBV11-2,TGTGCCAGCAGCTTAGGGTGGAGTTTGCGGTGGCGCACAGATACGCAGTATTTT,CASSLGWSLRWRTDTQYF
few,16,-,TRBJ2-7,TRBV4-3,TGCGCCAGCAGCCAAGAAGCGGGACAGGTTCCCTACGAGCAGTACTTC,CASSQEAGQVPYEQYF
few,15,TRBD1,TRBJ2-7,TRBV20-1,TGCAGTGCTAGAGATACAGGGGGGCTATTACGCGAGCAGTACTTC,CSARDTGGLLREQYF
-,11,-,TRBJ2-3,TRBV4-2,TGTGCAAGCAGGTGCCGAGATACGCAGTATTTT,CASRCRDTQYF
few,15,TRBD1,TRBJ2-3,TRBV11-2,TGTGCCAGCAGCTTAAGACAGGGCTTATTTGATACGCAGTATTTT,CASSLRQGLFDTQYF
few,14,-,TRBJ1-2,TRBV10-3,TGTGCCATCAGTACGTACGTACAGACCTATGGCTACACCTTC,CAISTYVQTYGYTF
few,14,TRBD2,TRBJ2-7,TRBV12-3/TRBV12-4,TGTGCCAGCAGTAGTAGCGGGACCGTCTACGAGCAGTACTTC,CASSSSGTVYEQYF
-,12,TRBD1,TRBJ2-3,TRBV5-6,TGTGCCAGCAGCGCCCGGGACAGGGGGCAGTATTTT,CASSARDRGQYF
few,15,TRBD2,TRBJ2-2,TRBV29-1,TGCAGCGCCTCGATCTTAGCGGGATACACCGGGGAGCTGTTTTTT,CSASILAGYTGELFF
few,11,-,TRBJ1-3,TRBV27,TGTGCCGGACCTTATGGAAACACCATATATTTT,CAGPYGNTIYF
many,12,TRBD1,TRBJ2-1,TRBV20-1,TGCAGTGTCGGACAGGGGAGTCGTGAGCAGTTCTTC,CSVGQGSREQFF
-,17,-,TRBJ1-3,TRBV14,TGTGCCAGCAGCCAAGGGTGGCCAGGGACTGGCGGAAACACCATATATTTT,CASSQGWPGTGGNTIYF
-,16,-,TRBJ2-1,TRBV5-1,TGCGCCAGCAGCTTGGGGGCGGGCGTTGACTACAATGAGCAGTTCTTC,CASSLGAGVDYNEQFF
few,14,TRBD1,TRBJ2-2,TRBV5-1,TGCGCCAGCAGCTATGTACAGGGGACCGGGGAGCTGTTTTTT,CASSYVQGTGELFF